What follows is one T cell receptor beta chain and its context. This record belongs to a study of blood T cell repertoires in COVID-19. Overall study context: COVID-19 samples from acute and convalescent phases originated in the United States, Italy and Spain.

The data were produced by immunoSEQ multiplex PCR, yet TCRdb's version contains in-frame clones alone and is incomplete. Altogether about 290,000 clones are present, 89% being singletons, with the ten largest covering 1.7%. Germline-derived CDR1 and CDR2 are LGHNA and YNFKEQ. The germline V and J ends were trimmed by 3 bases and 4 bases, with 16 bases remaining between them. The CDR3 has 15 amino acids. Sequenced input: PBMCs or T cells enriched from blood (not recorded which). The source of this sequence is a woman between 40 and 55 years old who had recovered from COVID-19. The chain carries TRBV4-2 and TRBJ2-7, with D possibly matching TRBD2 (5 bases). The CDR3 reads CASSQVLGSEYEQYF. The CDR3 coding sequence is TGTGCCAGCAGCCAGGTATTGGGTAGCGAATACGAGCAGTACTTC.